What follows describes a single T cell receptor (beta chain). Its antigen is unidentified. The data derive from a study of T cell responses to AZD1222 COVID-19 vaccine. Looked up from germline, CDR1 is LNHDA and CDR2 is SQIVND (reference sequence). Losses at the gene ends were 6 bases for V and 1 base for J; bases not matched to a gene: 3. This CDR3 comprises 15 residues. Only in-frame clones appear in the TCRdb table, and some are missing; sequencing was by immunoSEQ multiplex PCR. The repertoire has roughly 110,000 clones, more than 70% of them found once; the top ten carry roughly 6.5%. Study-wide results and caveats: As reported, nearly half of all spike-specific TCRs target variant regions that are unmutated.

The sequencing here drew on peripheral blood, taken on day 0 of AZD1222 vaccination. The rearrangement links TRBV19 to TRBJ2-7; 13 bases match TRBD2. The sequence came from an adult in good health. As DNA, the CDR3 is TGTGCCAGTAGAAGACTAGCGGGAGGTTCCTACGAGCAGTACTTC. Its protein product is CASRRLAGGSYEQYF.